These 9 T cell receptor beta chains came from one sample sequenced in a study of shared T cell receptors in the human thymus. The assay was immunoSEQ multiplex PCR, and TCRdb's table has in-frame clones only and misses some. The sample contains just under 550,000 clones, about 84% of which appear only once. The same sample was also used in a study of human thymus T cells.

The sample was thymocytes. These receptors were obtained from a boy under two years old with a congenital heart defect.

The J gene is TRBJ1-2, the V gene TRBV19, with 9 bases matching TRBD1. From germline, CDR1 is LNHDA and CDR2 SQIVND (reference sequence). V was clipped by 3 bases and J by 3 bases; unmatched bases: 5. The CDR3 has 15 amino acids. The CDR3 coding sequence is TGTGCCAGTAGTATGTACAGGGGGCGGGACTATGGCTACACCTTC. Translating gives CASSMYRGRDYGYTF. Full variable domain (missing parts from reference TRBV19 and TRBJ1-2): DGGITQSPKYLFRKEGQNVTLSCEQNLNHDAMYWYRQDPGQGLRLIYYSQIVNDFQKGDIAEGYSVSREKKESFPLTVTSAQKNPTAFYLCASSMYRGRDYGYTFGSGTRLTVV.

The V call is TRBV30, the J call TRBJ2-7, with 16 bases fitting TRBD2. V was clipped by 2 bases and J by 9 bases; unmatched bases: 13. From germline, CDR1 is GTSNPN and CDR2 SVGIG (reference sequence). CDR3 length: 17 amino acids. The DNA for the CDR3 is TGTGCCTGGAGTTGGGGCCACGGGGGACTAGCGGGAGGGGGGCAGTACTTC. Translation gives CAWSWGHGGLAGGGQYF.

CDR3 amino acids: CSFAERERAYEQYF. The CDR3 region has the DNA TGCAGCTTTGCAGAGCGGGAGCGCGCCTACGAGCAGTACTTC. V is TRBV29-1 and J is TRBJ2-7; 8 nucleotides line up with TRBD2. Germline loops: CDR1 SQVTM, CDR2 ANQGSEA. The J segment lost 2 bases and the V segment lost 8 bases, leaving 11 bases of the junction unmatched. CDR3 size: 14 residues.

In DNA form, the CDR3 reads TGTGCCAGCAGTTTCATATCCGCGGCGGGAGGCGGGGAGCAGTACTTC. Its translation: CASSFISAAGGGEQYF. The J gene is TRBJ2-7, the V gene TRBV28, with 8 nucleotides matching TRBD2. Germline CDR1 is MDHEN and CDR2 is SYDVKM. The V and J ends lost 3 bases and 7 bases, in that order; junction bases with no gene match: 14. This CDR3 comprises 16 residues.

Turning to this clone: An end of the junction differs from the germline gene, which may be a read error. The chain links TRBV7-7 to TRBJ2-3; D perhaps matches TRBD1 (6 bases). The CDR3 extends over 13 amino acids. The V gene's germline CDR1 is SSHAT and CDR2 FNYEAQ (reference sequence). For the CDR3, the DNA is TGTGCTAGCAGCTTCGACAGGTCGGATACGCAGTATTTT. Translation: CASSFDRSDTQYF. The entire variable domain, with the rest obtained from reference TRBV7-7 and TRBJ2-3, is as follows: GAGVSQSPRYKVTKRGQDVTLRCDPISSHATLYWYQQALGQGPEFLTYFNYEAQPDKSGLPSDRFSAERPEGSISTLTIQRTEQRDSAMYRCASSFDRSDTQYFGPGTRLTVL.

This clone was seen more than once but under ten times. The rearrangement links TRBV18 to TRBJ2-1; TRBD2 matches 10 bases. This CDR3 spans 16 amino acids. Trimming at V came to 0 bases and at J to 8 bases, leaving 7 bases not matched to a gene. The V gene's germline CDR1 is KGHSH and CDR2 LQKENI. CDR3: CASSPPSSGSGDEQFF. CDR3 nucleotide sequence: TGTGCCAGCTCACCACCGTCTAGCGGGAGTGGGGATGAGCAGTTCTTC. The entire variable domain, with the rest obtained from reference TRBV18 and TRBJ2-1, is as follows: NAGVMQNPRHLVRRRGQEARLRCSPMKGHSHVYWYRQLPEEGLKFMVYLQKENIIDESGMPKERFSAEFPKEGPSILRIQQVVRGDSAAYFCASSPPSSGSGDEQFFGPGTRLTVL.

This chain connects TRBV27 to TRBJ1-4; possible D gene TRBD1, 6 bases. V lost 7 bases to trimming and J lost 8 bases, with 14 bases between them. Germline V gene lookup returns CDR1 MNHEY and CDR2 SMNVEV (reference sequence). This CDR3 spans 13 amino acids. This CDR3 reads CASTGGGQEKLFF. The CDR3 DNA follows: TGTGCCAGCACCGGCGGGGGGCAGGAAAAACTGTTTTTT.

The chain links TRBV4-2 to TRBJ2-3, with 12 bases identical to TRBD2. Germline CDR1 is LGHNA and CDR2 is YNFKEQ. CDR3 length: 17 amino acids. V trimming: 0 bases; J trimming: 5 bases; junction bases outside the gene matches: 6. CDR3 amino acids: CASSQDRTSGVLDTQYF. The CDR3 nucleotides read TGTGCCAGCAGCCAAGATCGGACTAGCGGGGTATTAGATACGCAGTATTTT.

This clone showed up just once. The chain uses TRBV5-6 and TRBJ2-2; D is ambiguous. The CDR3 spans 12 residues. Germline lookup yields CDR1 SGHDT and CDR2 YYEEEE. V was cut by 4 bases and J by 2 bases, with 3 bases left in between. The CDR3 DNA reads TGTGCCAGCAGCCAAAACACCGGGGAGCTGTTTTTT. This gives the protein CASSQNTGELFF.